The next 11 T cell receptor beta chains were all read from a single sample in a study of T cell responses to AZD1222 COVID-19 vaccine. Using immunoSEQ multiplex PCR, the repertoire was profiled, and TCRdb retains in-frame clones only, with some absent. The table includes about 170,000 clones, 75% to 90% detected once. Sequences were derived from peripheral blood, sampled on day 0 of AZD1222 vaccination. The origin of the receptors is an adult in good health.

This rearrangement joins TRBV4-2 to TRBJ1-5; 7 positions match TRBD1. V lost 0 bases and J lost 4; bases outside the gene matches: 6. The CDR3 loop spans 16 amino acids. Germline CDR1 reads LGHNA; CDR2 reads YNFKEQ. In DNA, the CDR3 is TGTGCCAGCAGCCAAGATCCGCAGGGGGGAAATCAGCCCCAGCATTTT. Its protein product is CASSQDPQGGNQPQHF.

This chain joins TRBV9 and TRBJ1-2; 8 bases match TRBD1. CDR3 length: 14 residues. V dropped 3 bases and J dropped 4; count of bases not matched to a gene: 5. Looked up from germline, CDR1 is SGDLS and CDR2 is YYNGEE. The CDR3 is CASSDQGAGYGYTF. CDR3 sequence (DNA): TGTGCCAGCAGCGACCAGGGGGCCGGCTATGGCTACACCTTC.

In its sample, this clone was seen once. V gene TRBV15 combines with J gene TRBJ2-5, with 10 bases fitting TRBD1. V lost 4 bases to trimming and J lost 5 bases; unmatched junction nucleotides: 7. CDR1 and CDR2 from the germline V gene are LNHNV and YYDKDF (reference sequence). The CDR3 is 15 residues long. Here the CDR3 reads CATSKGTGVEETQYF. CDR3 nucleotides: TGTGCCACCAGCAAAGGGACAGGGGTGGAGGAGACCCAGTACTTC.

The rearrangement uses TRBV5-4 and TRBJ2-7; D call uncertain. Germline lookup yields CDR1 SGHNT and CDR2 YYREEE (reference sequence). CDR3 length equals 12 residues. V was trimmed by 4 bases and J by 6 bases, leaving 11 bases between them. CDR3 amino acids: CASSLESSEQYV. The CDR3 DNA follows: TGTGCCAGCAGCCTTGAGAGTTCCGAGCAGTACGTC.

The chain combines TRBV6-5 with TRBJ1-6, with D perhaps matching TRBD1 (5 bases). The CDR3 consists of 13 residues. From germline, CDR1 is MNHEY and CDR2 SVGAGI. Between the trimmed V and J ends, which lost 6 bases and 9 bases, there was a span of 12 bases. Here the CDR3 reads CASRETAGSPLHF. Here the CDR3 DNA reads TGTGCCAGCAGAGAGACAGCAGGTTCACCCCTCCACTTT.

This rearrangement joins TRBV5-1 to TRBJ2-1; D not resolved. V lost 0 bases, J lost 8 bases, and 15 bases lay in between. The CDR3 has 15 amino acids. Per germline, CDR1 SGHRS and CDR2 YFSETQ. In nucleotides, the CDR3 is TGCGCCAGCAGCTTGGTCGAGGCTCAATTCGATGAGCAGTTCTTC. Translation: CASSLVEAQFDEQFF.

The chain employs TRBV5-5 and TRBJ1-5; TRBD1 might be the D (6 bases). Germline V CDR1 and CDR2: SGHKS, YYEKEE (reference sequence). The CDR3 has 12 residues. V lost 4 bases and J lost 7, with 9 bases in between. The CDR3 coding sequence is TGTGCCAGCAGCCCAGGGGTACAGCCCCAGCATTTT. Its protein product is CASSPGVQPQHF.

This chain links TRBV7-2 with TRBJ1-6; D is undetermined. This CDR3 region has 12 residues. Germline CDR1 is SGHTA and CDR2 is FQGNSA. Trimming shortened V by 1 base and J by 9 bases, and 4 bases separated the two germline ends. In nucleotides, the CDR3 is TGTGCCAGCAGCTTAGTTGTTTCACCCCTCCACTTT. It translates to CASSLVVSPLHF.

This CDR3 reads CAWSTVFSGNTIYF. The DNA for the CDR3 is TGTGCCTGGAGTACAGTGTTTTCTGGAAACACCATATATTTT. The J gene is TRBJ1-3, the V gene TRBV30, with D hard to call. V was cut by 2 bases and J by 1 base, with 9 bases left in between. The CDR3 covers 14 residues. The germline V gene has CDR1 GTSNPN and CDR2 SVGIG (reference sequence).

The DNA of the CDR3 is TGTGCCAGCAGCTCCACCCGGGACAGGGGGCGCAGAGGCAATCAGCCCCAGCATTTT. Translation gives CASSSTRDRGRRGNQPQHF. The chain joins TRBV5-6 to TRBJ1-5; TRBD1 agrees at 12 bases. The CDR3 covers 19 residues. CDR1 SGHDT and CDR2 YYEEEE come from the germline V gene. V was clipped by 3 bases and J by 2 bases; unmatched bases: 12.

The chain is built from TRBV9 and TRBJ2-5; TRBD1 matches 7 bases. With 4 bases clipped from V and 5 bases from J, the junction kept 8 bases outside the gene matches. The V gene's germline CDR1 is SGDLS and CDR2 YYNGEE. The CDR3 extends over 14 amino acids. The CDR3 sequence is CASSLQTGRETQYF. Here the CDR3 DNA reads TGTGCCAGCAGCCTCCAGACAGGGCGGGAGACCCAGTACTTC.